Below, 30 T cell receptor beta chains from the same sample are listed, as sequenced in a study of blood T cells in healthy people across ages. Combining a sample-barcoded 5' primer with a J-beta primer mix, a second PCR ran for roughly 7 to 12 cycles. Each CDR3 protein gets one entry after TCRdb re-called the 5' RACE reads with MiXCR. This table has approximately 760,000 distinct CDR3 sequences, 25% appearing once. These data also formed part of another study, on T cells of mothers and their children.

The sequenced sample was blood. All receptors derive from a boy between 10 and 17 years old in good health.

V gene TRBV5-1 combines with J gene TRBJ2-2; 8 bases are shared with TRBD2. CDR1 is SGHRS and CDR2 is YFSETQ in the germline V gene. The J segment lost 6 bases and the V segment lost 0 bases, leaving 7 bases of the junction unmatched. The CDR3 has 16 residues. The CDR3 DNA follows: TGCGCCAGCAGCTTGGCCCCAGCGGGAGTTCCCGGGGAGCTGTTTTTT. It specifies CASSLAPAGVPGELFF.

This clonotype has just a few counts. The rearrangement joins TRBV12-3 or TRBV12-4 to TRBJ1-3; D not certain. The CDR3 has 14 amino acids. V was trimmed by 6 bases and J by 2 bases, leaving 11 bases between them. The CDR3 sequence: CASSRTTTGNTIYF. DNA of the CDR3: TGTGCCAGCAGCCGGACGACGACTGGAAACACCATATATTTT.

The sample holds a few counts of this clonotype. V usage is TRBV12-5 and J usage is TRBJ2-4; D is possibly TRBD1 (6 bases). Germline V gene lookup returns CDR1 LGHNT and CDR2 FRNRAP. V was clipped by 2 bases and J by 1 base, with 18 bases between them. The CDR3 is made up of 18 amino acids. The CDR3: CASGLTAGANIAKNIQYF. The CDR3 DNA follows: TGTGCTAGTGGTTTGACGGCAGGGGCAAATATTGCCAAAAACATTCAGTACTTC.

The J gene is TRBJ1-4, the V gene TRBV7-9; D unresolved. The length of the CDR3 is 14 residues. V lost 10 bases to trimming and J lost 0 bases, with 12 bases between them. The germline gives CDR1 SEHNR, CDR2 FQNEAQ (reference sequence). Here the CDR3 DNA reads TGTGCCATCCCGAGGAGTTCAACTAATGAAAAACTGTTTTTT. Translation gives CAIPRSSTNEKLFF.

This clonotype was seen a handful of times. The rearrangement links TRBV7-6 to TRBJ2-7; 7 nucleotides align to TRBD2. Trimming removed 4 bases from V and 2 bases from J; junction bases left unmatched: 5. Per germline, CDR1 SGHVS and CDR2 FNYEAQ. This CDR3 is built from 14 residues. CDR3 in amino acids: CASSWASGTYEQYF. CDR3 nucleotide sequence: TGTGCCAGCAGCTGGGCTAGCGGCACCTACGAGCAGTACTTC.

The chain recombines TRBV5-1 with TRBJ1-2; no clear D. This CDR3 comprises 14 residues. Germline-derived CDR1 and CDR2 are SGHRS and YFSETQ. V was shortened by 0 bases and J by 7 bases, with 13 bases between the two germline ends. This chain's CDR3 is CASSLVGSSGGYTF. For the CDR3, the DNA is TGCGCCAGCAGCTTGGTAGGGTCCTCTGGTGGCTACACCTTC.

The rearrangement joins TRBV2 to TRBJ2-3; unclear D gene. The germline V and J ends were trimmed by 1 base and 2 bases, with 7 bases remaining between them. The CDR3 is 14 amino acids. Germline-derived CDR1 and CDR2 are SNHLY and FYNNEI. CDR3 sequence reads: CASSEDVDTDTQYF. The DNA of the CDR3 is TGTGCCAGCAGTGAAGATGTAGACACAGATACGCAGTATTTT. Combining the CDR3 with reference TRBV2 and TRBJ2-3 gives the whole variable domain EPEVTQTPSHQVTQMGQEVILRCVPISNHLYFYWYRQILGQKVEFLVSFYNNEISEKSEIFDDQFSVERPDGSNFTLKIRSTKLEDSAMYFCASSEDVDTDTQYFGPGTRLTVL.

In its sample, this clonotype was seen a few times. This chain joins TRBV7-2 and TRBJ2-5; 8 bases map to TRBD2. V trimming: 3 bases; J trimming: 2 bases; junction bases outside the gene matches: 5. The CDR3 covers 15 residues. CDR1 SGHTA and CDR2 FQGNSA come from the germline V gene. The CDR3 nucleotides read TGTGCCAGCAGCTTCGGCGGGAGGAGGCAAGAGACCCAGTACTTC. Protein: CASSFGGRRQETQYF.

The chain carries TRBV7-2 and TRBJ1-2; D remains unclear. Germline CDR1 SGHTA, CDR2 FQGNSA. V lost 5 bases, J lost 8 bases, and 15 bases lay in between. The CDR3 covers 13 residues. CDR3 bases: TGTGCCAGCAGCCTTCCGACAAGCTGGGGCTACACCTTC. It codes for CASSLPTSWGYTF.

This rearrangement joins TRBV20-1 to TRBJ1-1, with no clear D. The CDR3 covers 11 residues. V was trimmed by 5 bases and J by 0 bases, leaving 4 bases between them. Germline CDR1 reads DFQATT; CDR2 reads SNEGSKA (reference sequence). CDR3 bases: TGCAGTGCTGTATTGAACACTGAAGCTTTCTTT. Encoded protein: CSAVLNTEAFF.

The chain joins TRBV7-9 to TRBJ2-5; no reliable D call. In germline, CDR1 is SEHNR, CDR2 FQNEAQ (reference sequence). This CDR3 has 17 amino acids. The V gene lost 1 base and the J gene lost 0 bases, with 15 bases spanning the gap. Here the CDR3 reads CASSLEDTLGYQETQYF. Written as DNA, the CDR3 is TGTGCCAGCAGCTTAGAAGACACCTTGGGCTACCAAGAGACCCAGTACTTC.

This clonotype was counted only a few times. The chain has TRBV5-6 and TRBJ2-2; D possibly corresponds to TRBD1 (6 bases). V lost 4 bases and J 2 bases, leaving 12 bases between the germline ends. The CDR3 extends over 15 amino acids. The V gene's germline CDR1 is SGHDT and CDR2 YYEEEE. This CDR3 reads CASSPDSTNTGELFF. In DNA form, the CDR3 reads TGTGCCAGCAGCCCGGACAGCACTAACACCGGGGAGCTGTTTTTT.

The chain carries TRBV12-5 and TRBJ1-3; D gene ambiguous. This CDR3 contains 15 residues. Germline CDR1 reads LGHNT; CDR2 reads FRNRAP. Trimming stripped 1 base from V and 4 bases from J, with 11 bases between. CDR3 protein: CASGLGHAAGNTIYF. The CDR3 DNA reads TGTGCTAGTGGTTTGGGCCACGCGGCCGGAAACACCATATATTTT.

V usage is TRBV6-2 or TRBV6-3 and J usage is TRBJ2-7; D is undetermined. From germline, CDR1 is MNHEY and CDR2 SVGEGT. Trimming shortened V by 5 bases and J by 8 bases, and 22 bases separated the two germline ends. The CDR3 runs to 15 residues. The CDR3 is CASSTSGRPGLKQYF. The CDR3 DNA follows: TGTGCCAGCAGTACCTCAGGCAGACCGGGCCTAAAGCAGTACTTC.

Concerning this clonotype itself: A read error may be the cause here, since a much bigger clone is one base away. This chain uses TRBV28 with TRBJ2-7, with 7 bases matching TRBD2. Germline CDR1 reads MDHEN; CDR2 reads SYDVKM. V trimming: 3 bases; J trimming: 3 bases; junction bases outside the gene matches: 5. The CDR3 loop spans 14 amino acids. The CDR3 protein is CASSFGGSYYEQYF. The CDR3 nucleotides read TGTGCCAGCAGTTTCGGGGGGAGCTACTACGAGCAGTACTTC.

This clonotype was detected a few times. V usage is TRBV5-1 and J usage is TRBJ2-1; D perhaps matches TRBD1 (6 bases). This CDR3 has 13 amino acids. Germline-derived CDR1 and CDR2 are SGHRS and YFSETQ. With 4 bases removed from V and 8 bases from J, the gap between germline ends came to 13 bases. The CDR3 sequence: CASSGGQTDEQFF. The CDR3 DNA is TGCGCCAGCAGCGGCGGACAGACTGATGAGCAGTTCTTC. Variable domain in full (rest from reference TRBV5-1 and TRBJ2-1): KAGVTQTPRYLIKTRGQQVTLSCSPISGHRSVSWYQQTPGQGLQFLFEYFSETQRNKGNFPGRFSGRQFSNSRSEMNVSTLELGDSALYLCASSGGQTDEQFFGPGTRLTVL.

V is TRBV29-1 and J is TRBJ2-2; possible D gene TRBD1, 6 bases. The CDR3 loop spans 14 amino acids. Germline V gene sequence: CDR1 SQVTM, CDR2 ANQGSEA. Trimming shortened V by 5 bases and J by 0 bases, and 10 bases separated the two germline ends. CDR3 coding DNA: TGCAGCGTTCGTTGGACAGCGAACACCGGGGAGCTGTTTTTT. Protein sequence: CSVRWTANTGELFF.

The J gene is TRBJ2-6, the V gene TRBV4-2; 7 bases are a match to TRBD1. CDR1 and CDR2 (germline): LGHNA, YNFKEQ. V was pared by 3 bases and J by 2 bases, with 1 base of the junction left unmatched. The CDR3 contains 15 residues. CDR3 loop: CASSQTGTGANVLTF. As DNA, the CDR3 is TGTGCCAGCAGCCAGACAGGGACTGGGGCCAACGTCCTGACTTTC.

Of note for this clonotype: Its ends do not fully match the called genes, so a read error is possible. The chain links TRBV7-9 to TRBJ2-3; 7 bases agree with TRBD2. The CDR3 runs 13 residues. CDR1 and CDR2 (germline): SEHNR, FQNEAQ (reference sequence). The CDR3 reads CASSVGLSDAQYF. The DNA of the CDR3 is TGTGCCAGCAGCGTGGGACTATCAGATGCGCAGTATTTT.

This chain uses TRBV7-2 with TRBJ2-5; 7 bases are shared with TRBD2. The V segment lost 5 bases and the J segment 5 bases; nucleotides outside the gene matches: 8. This CDR3 spans 14 amino acids. Germline CDR1 is SGHTA and CDR2 is FQGNSA. Here the CDR3 reads CASSTRTSVETQYF. CDR3 bases: TGTGCCAGCAGCACACGGACTAGTGTCGAGACCCAGTACTTC.

This clonotype was recorded at least ten times. The CDR3 sequence: CASTSGEAKNIQYF. The DNA of the CDR3 is TGTGCCAGCACCTCAGGGGAAGCCAAAAACATTCAGTACTTC. J is TRBJ2-4 and V is TRBV7-2; D perhaps matches TRBD1 (6 bases). CDR3 length equals 14 residues. V gave up 7 bases and J gave up 0 bases, with 10 bases separating them. Germline V gene lookup returns CDR1 SGHTA and CDR2 FQGNSA.

The gene calls are TRBV7-8 and TRBJ1-4, with D possibly being TRBD1 (6 bases). Per the germline V gene, CDR1 is SGHVS and CDR2 is FQNEAQ. CDR3 size: 20 residues. Trimming took 5 bases from V and 8 from J, leaving 33 bases between them. CDR3 DNA: TGTGCCAGCAGCACAATGCGTCCTTCTCGGGTCAGGGGTTTCAACGAAAAACTGTTTTTT. Amino acids: CASSTMRPSRVRGFNEKLFF.

The J gene is TRBJ2-7, the V gene TRBV9; 13 bases fit TRBD2. The closer fit of TRBJ2-1 to the DNA end suggests the J call may be wrong. The CDR3 has 16 residues. The germline V gene has CDR1 SGDLS and CDR2 YYNGEE. For the CDR3, the DNA is TGTGCCAGCAGCGCCCGACTAGCGGGGGGTACAGGTGAGCAGTTCTTC. Protein: CASSARLAGGTGEQFF.

The V gene is TRBV5-5, the J gene TRBJ1-2; D uncertain. V shed 6 bases and J shed 6 bases, with 18 bases lying between them. Germline CDR1 SGHKS, CDR2 YYEKEE (reference sequence). The CDR3 totals 14 residues. The CDR3 nucleotides are TGTGCCAGCACCAGGACCGACCCCCGGGATGGCTACACCTTC. Translating gives CASTRTDPRDGYTF.

This chain links TRBV20-1 with TRBJ2-1, with 10 bases fitting TRBD2. J gave up 6 bases and V 6 bases, and 5 bases lay outside the gene matches. CDR1 and CDR2 (germline): DFQATT, SNEGSKA (reference sequence). This CDR3 is 13 amino acids long. The CDR3 here is CSAVVAGGNEQFF. Written as DNA, the CDR3 is TGCAGTGCAGTGGTAGCGGGAGGCAATGAGCAGTTCTTC.

This clonotype has only one observation. The DNA for the CDR3 is TGTGCCAGCAGCCGGCAACCGGGAGCCTACGAGCAGTACTTC. Translation gives CASSRQPGAYEQYF. V and J are TRBV7-2 and TRBJ2-7; maybe TRBD2 (6 bases). This CDR3 has 14 residues. Germline CDR1 is SGHTA and CDR2 is FQGNSA. The V end lost 5 bases, the J end lost 2 bases, and 13 bases lay between the germline ends.

The rearrangement uses TRBV3-1 and TRBJ2-4; D uncertain. This CDR3 spans 18 amino acids. V was cut by 2 bases and J by 0 bases, with 17 bases left in between. Germline-derived CDR1 and CDR2 are LGHDT and YNNKEL (reference sequence). In DNA form, the CDR3 reads TGTGCCAGCAGCCAAAGCGTCGCACTGGAATTAGCCAAAAACATTCAGTACTTC. Protein product: CASSQSVALELAKNIQYF.

At least ten counts were recorded for this clonotype. The junction departs from the called germline gene at one end, perhaps through a read error. CDR3: CASSLQGSTGELFF. CDR3 in DNA: TGCGCCAGCAGCTTACAGGGGAGCACCGGGGAGCTGTTTTTT. The gene calls are TRBV7-2 and TRBJ2-2, with 7 positions matching TRBD1. CDR3 size: 14 residues. Germline V gene data show CDR1 as SGHTA and CDR2 as FQGNSA. Supplemented by reference TRBV7-2 and TRBJ2-2, the full variable domain reads GAGVSQSPSNKVTEKGKDVELRCDPISGHTALYWYRQSLGQGLEFLIYFQGNSAPDKSGLPSDRFSAERTGGSVSTLTIQRTQQEDSAVYLCASSLQGSTGELFFGEGSRLTVL.

This rearrangement joins TRBV7-8 to TRBJ2-1; D unresolved. Germline V gene sequence: CDR1 SGHVS, CDR2 FQNEAQ. This CDR3 is 14 amino acids long. Trimming shortened V by 1 base and J by 3 bases, and 7 bases separated the two germline ends. CDR3 in DNA: TGTGCCAGCAGCTTAGACGAAGGCTACAATGAGCAGTTCTTC. Encoded protein: CASSLDEGYNEQFF. The complete variable domain, with remaining parts taken from reference TRBV7-8 and TRBJ2-1, reads GAGVSQSPRYKVAKRGQDVALRCDPISGHVSLFWYQQALGQGPEFLTYFQNEAQLDKSGLPSDRFFAERPEGSVSTLKIQRTQQEDSAVYLCASSLDEGYNEQFFGPGTRLTVL.

The chain couples TRBV12-3 or TRBV12-4 to TRBJ2-4; D perhaps matches TRBD2 (6 bases). V was pared by 6 bases and J by 7 bases, with 13 bases between. The CDR3 contains 13 residues. The DNA of the CDR3 is TGTGCCAGCAGCCCCGGGACTTCGAACATTCAGTACTTC. Protein: CASSPGTSNIQYF.